This T cell receptor beta chain was recorded in a study of blood T cells in healthy people across ages. Regarding the study as a whole: Diversity of TCR beta correlated strongly with naive T cell percentage. TCR beta diversity, measured per million T cells, fell in a roughly linear way with age.

Primers used in a second PCR of roughly 6 to 11 cycles were a sample-barcoded 5' primer and a J-beta primer mix. With 12 random nucleotides, a template-switch adaptor tagged each individual cDNA molecule. TCRdb analysed the 5' RACE reads with MiXCR anew, one entry per CDR3 protein. The table lists hundreds of thousands of distinct CDR3 sequences, roughly 60% of them singletons, with about 27% in the top ten. Donors each provided roughly 11 milliliters of peripheral blood. This clonotype occurred a few times. The target antigen is unknown. In germline, CDR1 is MRHNA, CDR2 SNTAGT. The CDR3 covers 15 residues. The germline V and J ends were trimmed by 2 bases and 10 bases, with 18 bases remaining between them.

The material sequenced was blood. This rearrangement joins TRBV6-4 to TRBJ2-1, with D possibly being TRBD1 or TRBD2 (5 bases each). This clonotype originated in a man younger than 40 in good health. CDR3 protein: CASSDVGTPDKEQFF. The CDR3 DNA reads TGTGCCAGCAGTGACGTGGGGACCCCGGATAAAGAGCAGTTCTTC.